These T cell receptor beta chains were read from a single sample in a study of PD-1 blockade in classical Hodgkin lymphoma. Assay: immunoSEQ multiplex PCR; the TCRdb copy retains only in-frame clones and omits some. The table has some 35,000 clones, approximately 90% seen once. The material sequenced was CD4+ T cells from blood. Receptors were obtained from a human donor with classical Hodgkin lymphoma. CDR3s include the opening cysteine and the closing phenylalanine or tryptophan. Each record gives: V gene, CDR3 protein.

>TRBV18
CASSPRAQGGRISNQPQHF
>TRBV29-1
CSAVDHYEQYF
>TRBV14
CASSQDLIGREAFF
>TRBV9
CASSPETSGPYEQYF
>TRBV9
CASSVDTGPYGYTF
>TRBV7-8
CASSLPIRLAASTDTQYF
>TRBV7-9
CATYRGRNEQFF
>TRBV5-4
CASSPQGDPNQPQHF
>TRBV10-3
CAARLAANTEAFF
>TRBV5-6
CASSGTSGLYEQYF
>TRBV5-1
CASRTGENTEAFF
>TRBV6-1
CASSEVGRANQPQHF
>TRBV7-8
CASSLAALGAGEQYF
>TRBV4-1
CASSQERNQPQHF
>TRBV6-4
CASSEQGFSYNEQFF
>TRBV5-1
CASSLPGQSTDTQYF
>TRBV14
CASSQIARGWDGYTF
>TRBV5-1
CASSLLRPGPDTQYF
>TRBV10-3
CAIRTGKGNTEAFF
>TRBV28
CASSTGGRTEAFF
>TRBV4-2
CTSSQERQNTQYF
>TRBV7-2
CASSGTSGGSDTQYF
>TRBV6-5
CASTRGPANYGYTF
>TRBV5-1
CASSLEESAGAEAFF
>TRBV9
CASSPMDATDTQYF
>TRBV2
CASSEIPRGLYYEQYF